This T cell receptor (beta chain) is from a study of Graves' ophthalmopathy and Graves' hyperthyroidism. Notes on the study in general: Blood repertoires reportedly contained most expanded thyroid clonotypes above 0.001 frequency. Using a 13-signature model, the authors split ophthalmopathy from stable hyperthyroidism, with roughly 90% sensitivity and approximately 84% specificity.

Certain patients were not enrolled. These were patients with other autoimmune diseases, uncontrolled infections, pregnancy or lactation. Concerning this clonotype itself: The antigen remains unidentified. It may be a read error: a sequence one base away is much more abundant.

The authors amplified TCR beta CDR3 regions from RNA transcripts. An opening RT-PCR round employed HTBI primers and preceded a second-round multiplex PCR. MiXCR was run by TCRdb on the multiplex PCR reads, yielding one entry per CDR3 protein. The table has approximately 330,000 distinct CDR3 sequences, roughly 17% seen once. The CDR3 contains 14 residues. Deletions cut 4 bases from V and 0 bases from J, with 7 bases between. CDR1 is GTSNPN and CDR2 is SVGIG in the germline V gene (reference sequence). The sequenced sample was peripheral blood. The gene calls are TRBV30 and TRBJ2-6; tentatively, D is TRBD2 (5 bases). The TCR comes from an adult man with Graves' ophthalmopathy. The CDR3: CAWNRDSGANVLTF. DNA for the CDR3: TGTGCCTGGAATCGGGACTCTGGGGCCAACGTCCTGACTTTC.